Below, 31 T cell receptor beta chains from the same sample are listed, as sequenced in a study of T cells in Graves' hyperthyroidism and ophthalmopathy. The investigators amplified TCR beta CDR3 regions from RNA transcripts. HTBI primers were the set used in a first-round RT-PCR of the TCR CDR3. TCRdb used MiXCR to reprocess the multiplex PCR reads, holding one entry per CDR3 protein. The repertoire consists of around 300,000 distinct CDR3 sequences, with 10% to 15% occurring once and the leading ten covering 7.5% to 8%. The sequenced sample was blood. These receptors were obtained from a woman aged 25 to 45 with Graves' hyperthyroidism that later progressed to Graves' ophthalmopathy.

The V and J genes are TRBV7-3 and TRBJ2-1; TRBD2 agrees at 13 bases. CDR1 SGHTA and CDR2 FQGTGA come from the germline V gene. The CDR3 spans 18 residues. The V and J ends lost 1 base and 4 bases, in that order; junction bases with no gene match: 7. CDR3 in amino acids: CASSLKGTSGISYNEQFF. The CDR3 DNA reads as TGTGCCAGCAGCTTAAAAGGGACTAGCGGGATATCTTACAATGAGCAGTTCTTC.

This clonotype has just a few counts. The chain uses TRBV6-5 and TRBJ1-5; D may be TRBD1 (5 bases). The CDR3 is 15 amino acids. Trimming shortened V by 2 bases and J by 6 bases, and 14 bases separated the two germline ends. The germline V gene encodes CDR1 MNHEY and CDR2 SVGAGI. In DNA form, the CDR3 reads TGTGCCAGCAGTTACGGGGACGCCGAGAGTCAGCCCCAGCATTTT. Translated, it gives CASSYGDAESQPQHF.

J is TRBJ1-2 and V is TRBV12-3 or TRBV12-4, with TRBD1 matching 7 bases. The CDR3 spans 13 residues. Trimming at V came to 5 bases and at J to 7 bases, leaving 7 bases not matched to a gene. CDR3 nucleotide sequence: TGTGCCAGCAGTCAAGCAGGGGGGATTGGCTACACCTTC. Its protein is CASSQAGGIGYTF.

This clonotype has a count of ten or more. The chain employs TRBV19 and TRBJ2-7; 7 bases align to TRBD2. Looked up from germline, CDR1 is LNHDA and CDR2 is SQIVND (reference sequence). This CDR3 comprises 16 residues. After removal of 5 bases from V and 6 bases from J, the junction contained 16 bases not matched to a gene. CDR3 nucleotide sequence: TGTGCCAGTAGTGAACTGGGGACTACGGGCTTTATCGAGCAGTACTTC. This gives the protein CASSELGTTGFIEQYF.

This clonotype was counted ten times or more. The J gene is TRBJ2-7, the V gene TRBV13, with TRBD1 as a possible D gene (5 bases). Trimming stripped 5 bases from V and 5 bases from J, with 16 bases between. Germline V CDR1 and CDR2: PRHDT, FYEKMQ (reference sequence). The CDR3 runs to 14 residues. CDR3 loop: CASSQARVRDEQYF. Written as DNA, the CDR3 is TGTGCCAGCAGCCAAGCCAGGGTGCGCGACGAGCAGTACTTC.

The CDR3 is CASSSRDRSNEKLFF. The CDR3 region has the DNA TGTGCCAGCAGTTCCCGGGACAGATCAAATGAAAAACTGTTTTTT. The chain couples TRBV28 to TRBJ1-4, with TRBD1 identical over 7 bases. In germline, CDR1 is MDHEN, CDR2 SYDVKM. After removal of 4 bases from V and 5 bases from J, the junction contained 7 bases not matched to a gene. This CDR3 has 15 amino acids.

This clonotype was seen repeatedly, ten times or more. The rearrangement uses TRBV20-1 and TRBJ1-1; possibly TRBD1 for D (6 bases). CDR3 size: 13 residues. Germline V lookup: CDR1 DFQATT, CDR2 SNEGSKA (reference sequence). Trimming removed 4 bases at V and 1 base at J, with 10 bases between. The CDR3 loop reads CSANRVENTEAFF. DNA for the CDR3: TGCAGTGCTAACAGGGTCGAGAACACTGAAGCTTTCTTT.

This chain uses TRBV14 with TRBJ2-3; D not resolved. The CDR3 covers 15 residues. Per germline, CDR1 SGHDN and CDR2 FVKESK. Trimming pared 4 bases from V and 0 bases from J, leaving 11 bases between. The CDR3 DNA follows: TGTGCCAGCAGCCCACGGCTTTCTAGCACAGATACGCAGTATTTT. Encoded protein: CASSPRLSSTDTQYF.

This clonotype was recorded a few times. V is TRBV7-3 and J is TRBJ2-1; 7 nucleotides line up with TRBD2. CDR3 size: 13 residues. The ends lost 5 bases at V and 6 bases at J; junction bases unmatched: 4. Germline V gives CDR1 SGHTA, CDR2 FQGTGA. The CDR3 DNA follows: TGTGCCAGCAGCCGTGGGGGGGTCAATGAGCAGTTCTTC. Amino acid sequence: CASSRGGVNEQFF.

Many counts were recorded for this clonotype. The rearrangement joins TRBV28 to TRBJ2-7; D gene ambiguous. V was shortened by 7 bases and J by 1 base, with 11 bases between the two germline ends. The germline gives CDR1 MDHEN, CDR2 SYDVKM. This CDR3 is built from 13 residues. The CDR3 region has the DNA TGTGCCAGCACCTTAGGGCAGTCCTACGAGCAGTACTTC. This gives the protein CASTLGQSYEQYF.

This clonotype occurred many times. The chain couples TRBV20-1 to TRBJ2-5, with D tentatively TRBD2 (6 bases). Deletions cut 0 bases from V and 4 bases from J, with 15 bases between. CDR1 and CDR2 (germline): DFQATT, SNEGSKA (reference sequence). The CDR3 loop spans 15 amino acids. CDR3 nucleotides: TGCAGTGCTAGAGATCAGACTAGGGGAGTAGAGACCCAGTACTTC. The encoded protein is CSARDQTRGVETQYF.

This clonotype has ten or more counts. The V call is TRBV7-2, the J call TRBJ1-5, with D unclear. Germline V CDR1 and CDR2: SGHTA, FQGNSA. The CDR3 runs 15 residues. Trimming took 8 bases from V and 4 from J, leaving 18 bases between them. CDR3 residues: CASAEKGSINQPQHF. The DNA of the CDR3 is TGTGCCAGCGCTGAAAAAGGTTCGATTAATCAGCCCCAGCATTTT.

The V gene is TRBV28, the J gene TRBJ1-6; D is unclear. With 10 bases removed from V and 2 bases from J, the gap between germline ends came to 12 bases. The CDR3 is made up of 14 amino acids. The germline gives CDR1 MDHEN, CDR2 SYDVKM. As DNA, the CDR3 is TGTGCCACCACCACCGTGGCCTATAATTCACCCCTCCACTTT. Protein: CATTTVAYNSPLHF.

This clonotype was counted many times. The V gene is TRBV7-9, the J gene TRBJ1-3; D call uncertain. Germline V CDR1 and CDR2: SEHNR, FQNEAQ (reference sequence). The CDR3 length is 15 residues. Trimming took off 5 bases at V and 7 bases at J, with 18 bases between the two ends. The CDR3 sequence: CASSTPANEGNTIYF. CDR3 bases: TGTGCCAGCAGCACGCCGGCCAACGAGGGTAACACCATATATTTT.

This clonotype was detected many times. The rearrangement uses TRBV27 and TRBJ1-2; D remains unclear. This CDR3 region has 12 residues. Germline V gene lookup returns CDR1 MNHEY and CDR2 SMNVEV (reference sequence). The V gene lost 7 bases and the J gene lost 7 bases, with 13 bases spanning the gap. Here the CDR3 reads CASKSPSRGYTF. CDR3 bases: TGTGCCAGCAAGTCGCCATCACGTGGCTACACCTTC.

Comment on this clonotype: A junction boundary mismatches the germline segment, possibly from a read error. This chain uses TRBV7-2 with TRBJ2-5; possibly TRBD1 or TRBD2 for D (6 bases each). The CDR3 is 14 amino acids. The germline V gene encodes CDR1 SGHTA and CDR2 FQGNSA. This chain's CDR3 is CASSQGGIGETQYF. DNA of the CDR3: TGCGCCAGCAGCCAAGGGGGGATAGGGGAGACCCAGTACTTC.

This chain connects TRBV19 to TRBJ1-5; maybe TRBD1 (5 bases). V shed 3 bases and J shed 6 bases, with 12 bases lying between them. The CDR3 is 14 amino acids. Germline V lookup: CDR1 LNHDA, CDR2 SQIVND (reference sequence). The CDR3 spells CASSMFRERQPQHF. Written as DNA, the CDR3 is TGTGCCAGTAGTATGTTCAGGGAACGTCAGCCCCAGCATTTT.

Ten or more counts support this clonotype. The V gene is TRBV28, the J gene TRBJ2-1; D unresolved. Trimming pared 2 bases from V and 9 bases from J, leaving 11 bases between. This CDR3 has 13 residues. CDR1 and CDR2 from the germline V gene are MDHEN and SYDVKM. CDR3 sequence reads: CASSLSPLGEQFF. The CDR3 bases are TGTGCCAGCAGTTTAAGTCCCCTGGGTGAGCAGTTCTTC.

The V and J genes are TRBV30 and TRBJ2-7; D unresolved. This CDR3 spans 12 amino acids. V was clipped by 0 bases and J by 4 bases, with 7 bases between them. CDR1 and CDR2 (germline): GTSNPN, SVGIG (reference sequence). Here the CDR3 reads CAWSVGNYEQYF. CDR3 in DNA: TGTGCCTGGAGTGTGGGCAATTACGAGCAGTACTTC.

This clonotype has ten or more counts. The chain joins TRBV28 to TRBJ2-1, with a tentative D call TRBD2 (6 bases). CDR3 size: 17 residues. V lost 4 bases to trimming and J lost 3 bases, with 19 bases between them. CDR1 is MDHEN, CDR2 SYDVKM, per germline. CDR3: CASSWDAGRGNYNEQFF. The CDR3 DNA reads TGTGCCAGCAGTTGGGACGCTGGGCGGGGAAACTACAATGAGCAGTTCTTC. Supplemented by reference TRBV28 and TRBJ2-1, the full variable domain reads DVKVTQSSRYLVKRTGEKVFLECVQDMDHENMFWYRQDPGLGLRLIYFSYDVKMKEKGDIPEGYSVSREKKERFSLILESASTNQTSMYLCASSWDAGRGNYNEQFFGPGTRLTVL.

This clonotype occurred many times. DNA of the CDR3: TGTGCCAGCAGCTTGGCCGGAGTGTACAGGGGTTATGGCTACACCTTC. It specifies CASSLAGVYRGYGYTF. The chain recombines TRBV5-4 with TRBJ1-2; 7 bases are a match to TRBD1. J was trimmed by 5 bases and V by 0 bases; bases with no gene match: 10. CDR3 length: 16 residues. Germline-derived CDR1 and CDR2 are SGHNT and YYREEE (reference sequence). The whole variable domain, filled in from reference TRBV5-4 and TRBJ1-2, reads ETGVTQSPTHLIKTRGQQVTLRCSSQSGHNTVSWYQQALGQGPQFIFQYYREEENGRGNFPPRFSGLQFPNYSSELNVNALELDDSALYLCASSLAGVYRGYGYTFGSGTRLTVV.

There are many counts of this clonotype. The V gene is TRBV20-1, the J gene TRBJ2-5, with 8 bases fitting TRBD2. After removal of 3 bases from V and 6 bases from J, the junction contained 9 bases not matched to a gene. Per the germline V gene, CDR1 is DFQATT and CDR2 is SNEGSKA (reference sequence). The CDR3 consists of 14 residues. In DNA, the CDR3 is TGCAGTGCTAGGGGCTTAGCGGGACGAAAGACCCAGTACTTC. This encodes CSARGLAGRKTQYF.

The chain has TRBV19 and TRBJ2-1, with D tentatively TRBD2 (5 bases). CDR1 LNHDA and CDR2 SQIVND come from the germline V gene (reference sequence). This CDR3 has 15 residues. The germline V and J ends were trimmed by 5 bases and 2 bases, with 13 bases remaining between them. The CDR3 loop reads CASSRGLPAYNEQFF. The CDR3 DNA follows: TGTGCCAGTAGTCGTGGACTTCCAGCCTACAATGAGCAGTTCTTC.

This clonotype was seen many times. The rearrangement links TRBV6-8 to TRBJ2-6; TRBD1 matches 7 bases. V shed 7 bases, J shed 1 base, and the junction held 16 bases outside the gene matches. The germline V gene has CDR1 MNHGY and CDR2 SAAAGT. The CDR3 covers 19 residues. CDR3 residues: CASTNSSGTASSGANVLTF. CDR3 bases: TGTGCCAGCACCAATTCATCAGGGACAGCCTCATCTGGGGCCAACGTCCTGACTTTC.

This clonotype was recorded many times. The DNA for the CDR3 is TGTGCCAGCTCACCCGACGGAGGTGCGCAGTATTTT. The encoded protein is CASSPDGGAQYF. The J gene is TRBJ2-3, the V gene TRBV18; TRBD2 is a possible D gene (5 bases). The CDR3 is made up of 12 amino acids. CDR1 and CDR2 (germline): KGHSH, LQKENI. V lost 3 bases and J 10 bases, leaving 11 bases between the germline ends.

This clonotype has more than one count but fewer than ten. A much larger clone is a single base away; this may be a read error. The gene calls are TRBV30 and TRBJ2-7; D might be TRBD1 or TRBD2, each matching 5 bases. Germline V gene sequence: CDR1 GTSNPN, CDR2 SVGIG (reference sequence). This CDR3 contains 14 residues. Trimming removed 1 base from V and 9 bases from J, with 19 bases in between. CDR3 in DNA: TGTGCCTGGAGTGAACCGGGGACGACCTGGGGGCAGTACTTC. Translation gives CAWSEPGTTWGQYF. Looking up the rest from reference TRBV30 and TRBJ2-7 gives the full variable domain: SQTIHQWPATLVQPVGSPLSLECTVEGTSNPNLYWYRQAAGRGLQLLFYSVGIGQISSEVPQNLSASRPQDRQFILSSKKLLLSDSGFYLCAWSEPGTTWGQYFGPGTRLTVT.

This clonotype was observed at least ten times. The rearrangement uses TRBV20-1 and TRBJ1-5, with D possibly matching TRBD1 (5 bases). Germline loops: CDR1 DFQATT, CDR2 SNEGSKA (reference sequence). The CDR3 contains 14 residues. V lost 6 bases and J 0 bases, leaving 12 bases between the germline ends. CDR3 in DNA: TGCAGTGCCCAAGCGGACAATAGCAATCAGCCCCAGCATTTT. The encoded protein is CSAQADNSNQPQHF.

This clonotype was counted ten times or more. V and J are TRBV12-3 or TRBV12-4 and TRBJ2-6; unclear D gene. The CDR3 length is 14 residues. V was cut by 7 bases and J by 2 bases, with 9 bases left in between. The CDR3 nucleotides are TGTGCCAGCAAGCTAGGGACTGGGGCCAACGTCCTGACTTTC. It encodes CASKLGTGANVLTF.

In this sample, this clonotype turned up many times. The CDR3: CASSLSGKGQFF. CDR3 in DNA: TGTGCCAGCAGCTTAAGCGGGAAGGGGCAGTTCTTC. The chain uses TRBV7-2 and TRBJ2-1, with 7 bases fitting TRBD2. V was clipped by 2 bases and J by 12 bases; unmatched bases: 4. The CDR3 extends over 12 amino acids. Germline assignment: CDR1 SGHTA and CDR2 FQGNSA.

The table lists this clonotype with many counts. This chain connects TRBV27 to TRBJ2-5; tentatively, D is TRBD1 (6 bases). With 2 bases removed from V and 3 bases from J, the gap between germline ends came to 13 bases. CDR1 and CDR2 from the germline V gene are MNHEY and SMNVEV (reference sequence). The CDR3 covers 15 residues. CDR3 loop: CASSLVGGGEETQYF. In nucleotides, the CDR3 is TGTGCCAGCAGTTTAGTAGGGGGTGGCGAAGAGACCCAGTACTTC.

There are many counts of this clonotype. This chain uses TRBV7-2 with TRBJ1-1; tentatively, D is TRBD1 (5 bases). There are 14 residues in the CDR3. Trimming took 5 bases from V and 0 from J, leaving 10 bases between them. CDR1 and CDR2 from the germline V gene are SGHTA and FQGNSA. CDR3 in DNA: TGTGCCAGCAGCCCCGGGACGGTGAACACTGAAGCTTTCTTT. Its translation: CASSPGTVNTEAFF. Combining the CDR3 with reference TRBV7-2 and TRBJ1-1 gives the whole variable domain GAGVSQSPSNKVTEKGKDVELRCDPISGHTALYWYRQSLGQGLEFLIYFQGNSAPDKSGLPSDRFSAERTGGSVSTLTIQRTQQEDSAVYLCASSPGTVNTEAFFGQGTRLTVV.